The 15 T cell receptor beta chains listed next were all sequenced from one sample in a study of OX40 agonist ivuxolimab in advanced cancers. The table came from immunoSEQ multiplex PCR; TCRdb's copy has only in-frame clones and leaves some out. The sample carries about 82,000 clones, over 80% recorded once. The specimen was CD4+ or CD8+ T cells sorted from blood, collected in a trial of the OX40 agonist ivuxolimab. The receptors here all came from an adult with an advanced solid tumor such as melanoma, head and neck, liver or kidney cancer.

This chain connects TRBV4-1 to TRBJ1-2; 7 nucleotides line up with TRBD1. V dropped 0 bases and J dropped 6; count of bases not matched to a gene: 4. The CDR3 has 14 amino acids. Germline-derived CDR1 and CDR2 are MGHRA and YSYEKL. This chain's CDR3 is CASSQDPGQDGYTF. CDR3 coding DNA: TGCGCCAGCAGCCAAGATCCAGGACAGGATGGCTACACCTTC.

This clone was seen only a few times. This chain uses TRBV29-1 with TRBJ2-7; 9 bases match TRBD1. The V and J ends lost 6 bases and 5 bases, in that order; junction bases with no gene match: 11. The CDR3 is 14 amino acids. Germline CDR1 SQVTM, CDR2 ANQGSEA. DNA of the CDR3: TGCAGCGTCTCACCGGGACAGGGAATGAACGAGCAGTACTTC. Translating it yields CSVSPGQGMNEQYF.

The chain uses TRBV9 and TRBJ2-3; 10 bases align to TRBD2. Germline V gene lookup returns CDR1 SGDLS and CDR2 YYNGEE. V dropped 0 bases and J dropped 5; count of bases not matched to a gene: 3. This CDR3 is 15 amino acids long. The CDR3 DNA reads TGTGCCAGCAGCGTAGGTGGGACTAGCGTAGATACGCAGTATTTT. It encodes CASSVGGTSVDTQYF.

V gene TRBV9 combines with J gene TRBJ2-5, with D unresolved. The closer fit of TRBJ2-7 to the DNA end suggests the J call may be wrong. CDR1 is SGDLS and CDR2 is YYNGEE in the germline V gene. CDR3 length: 16 residues. The CDR3 loop is CASSVGLDGSSYEQYF. Here the CDR3 DNA reads TGTGCCAGCAGCGTAGGACTCGACGGCAGCTCCTACGAGCAGTACTTC.

The chain joins TRBV18 to TRBJ2-2; D gene unclear. The CDR3 totals 14 residues. In germline, CDR1 is KGHSH, CDR2 LQKENI. Deletions cut 2 bases from V and 8 bases from J, with 12 bases between. CDR3 amino acids: CASSPKGHPGELFF. DNA of the CDR3: TGTGCCAGCTCACCAAAAGGGCATCCGGGGGAGCTGTTTTTT.

The J gene is TRBJ2-7, the V gene TRBV19; TRBD1 matches at 9 bases. The CDR3 is 14 residues long. After removal of 1 base from V and 5 bases from J, the junction contained 3 bases not matched to a gene. Germline CDR1 and CDR2: LNHDA and SQIVND (reference sequence). For the CDR3, the DNA is TGTGCCAGTAGTATAGGACAGGGGGTCCACGAGCAGTACTTC. This encodes CASSIGQGVHEQYF. The full variable domain, completed using reference TRBV19 and TRBJ2-7, is DGGITQSPKYLFRKEGQNVTLSCEQNLNHDAMYWYRQDPGQGLRLIYYSQIVNDFQKGDIAEGYSVSREKKESFPLTVTSAQKNPTAFYLCASSIGQGVHEQYFGPGTRLTVT.

The chain is built from TRBV6-1 and TRBJ1-2; no clear D gene. V was cut by 3 bases and J by 5 bases, with 16 bases left in between. CDR1 MNHNS and CDR2 SASEGT come from the germline V gene. CDR3 size: 15 residues. The CDR3 region is CASSDGLSPVYGYTF. CDR3 DNA sequence: TGTGCCAGCAGTGACGGTTTGTCGCCAGTTTATGGCTACACCTTC.

This CDR3 is CASSPYAGGHNEQFF. The DNA for the CDR3 is TGTGCCAGCAGCCCCTACGCGGGGGGTCACAATGAGCAGTTCTTC. This chain connects TRBV11-2 to TRBJ2-1; 8 nucleotides line up with TRBD2. Germline CDR1 is SGHAT and CDR2 is FQNNGV. This CDR3 is built from 15 residues. Germline trimming cut 5 bases from V and 5 bases from J; bases unmatched to any gene: 8.

This clone was counted a single time. The chain recombines TRBV6-1 with TRBJ2-2; D is perhaps TRBD1 (5 bases). Germline V gene data show CDR1 as MNHNS and CDR2 as SASEGT. The CDR3 has 19 amino acids. V lost 2 bases and J lost 5, with 24 bases in between. As DNA, the CDR3 is TGTGCCAGCAGTGAAAGTGTTCAGGGTCCCTCCTTTAATACCGGGGAGCTGTTTTTT. This sequence encodes CASSESVQGPSFNTGELFF.

The chain employs TRBV5-1 and TRBJ2-3; D is undetermined. Germline V gene data show CDR1 as SGHRS and CDR2 as YFSETQ. Trimming pared 2 bases from V and 5 bases from J, leaving 15 bases between. The CDR3 has 15 residues. DNA for the CDR3: TGCGCCAGCAGCTTTGGGCAGAGTGTAGTAGATACGCAGTATTTT. Amino acids: CASSFGQSVVDTQYF.

V gene TRBV7-2 combines with J gene TRBJ2-7; TRBD1 matches 10 bases. Losses at the gene ends were 5 bases for V and 2 bases for J; bases not matched to a gene: 6. This CDR3 is built from 15 residues. Germline values: CDR1 SGHTA, CDR2 FQGNSA. The CDR3, as DNA: TGTGCCAGCAGCAAAGGACAGGGGGTCCCCTACGAGCAGTACTTC. This encodes CASSKGQGVPYEQYF.

The V call is TRBV5-1, the J call TRBJ2-7; the D gene is possibly TRBD1 (5 bases). This CDR3 contains 15 residues. The germline V and J ends were trimmed by 6 bases and 5 bases, with 21 bases remaining between them. Germline V gene lookup returns CDR1 SGHRS and CDR2 YFSETQ. The CDR3 protein is CASKRYYGASDEQYF. CDR3 DNA: TGCGCCAGCAAACGGTACTATGGGGCCTCGGACGAGCAGTACTTC.

V usage is TRBV7-6 and J usage is TRBJ1-5; the D gene is possibly TRBD1 (5 bases). The CDR3 contains 15 residues. Trimming took off 5 bases at V and 6 bases at J, with 17 bases between the two ends. Germline CDR1 is SGHVS and CDR2 is FNYEAQ. CDR3 residues: CASSPGTGVGQPQHF. CDR3 nucleotides: TGTGCCAGCAGCCCCGGCACGGGGGTTGGTCAGCCCCAGCATTTT.

V is TRBV5-8 and J is TRBJ2-5; no reliable D call. The tail of the sequence fits TRBJ2-7 better, so the J call may be wrong. From germline, CDR1 is SGHTS and CDR2 YDEGEE. This CDR3 is 13 amino acids long. This CDR3 reads CASSLALTPEQYF. As DNA, the CDR3 is TGTGCCAGCAGCTTGGCCCTAACCCCCGAGCAGTACTTC.

The rearrangement links TRBV27 to TRBJ1-3; unclear D gene. The V and J ends lost 5 bases and 7 bases respectively, with 6 bases between them. The CDR3 spans 11 residues. CDR1 is MNHEY and CDR2 is SMNVEV in the germline V gene (reference sequence). The CDR3 DNA follows: TGTGCCAGCAGTCCCGAGAACACCATATATTTT. Its protein is CASSPENTIYF.